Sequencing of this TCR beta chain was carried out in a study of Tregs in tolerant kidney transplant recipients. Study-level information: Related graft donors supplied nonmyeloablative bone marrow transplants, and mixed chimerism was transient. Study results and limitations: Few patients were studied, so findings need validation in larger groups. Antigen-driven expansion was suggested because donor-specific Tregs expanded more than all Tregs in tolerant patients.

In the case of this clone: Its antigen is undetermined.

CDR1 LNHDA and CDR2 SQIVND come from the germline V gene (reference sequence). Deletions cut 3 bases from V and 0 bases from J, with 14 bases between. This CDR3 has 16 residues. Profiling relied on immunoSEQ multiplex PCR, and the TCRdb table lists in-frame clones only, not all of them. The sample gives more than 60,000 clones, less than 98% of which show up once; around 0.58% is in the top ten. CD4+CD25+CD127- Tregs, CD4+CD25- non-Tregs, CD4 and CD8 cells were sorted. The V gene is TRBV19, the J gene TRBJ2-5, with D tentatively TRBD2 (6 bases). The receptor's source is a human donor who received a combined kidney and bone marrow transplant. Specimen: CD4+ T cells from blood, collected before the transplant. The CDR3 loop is CASSIAVGGNQETQYF. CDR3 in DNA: TGTGCCAGTAGTATCGCGGTGGGGGGAAACCAAGAGACCCAGTACTTC.